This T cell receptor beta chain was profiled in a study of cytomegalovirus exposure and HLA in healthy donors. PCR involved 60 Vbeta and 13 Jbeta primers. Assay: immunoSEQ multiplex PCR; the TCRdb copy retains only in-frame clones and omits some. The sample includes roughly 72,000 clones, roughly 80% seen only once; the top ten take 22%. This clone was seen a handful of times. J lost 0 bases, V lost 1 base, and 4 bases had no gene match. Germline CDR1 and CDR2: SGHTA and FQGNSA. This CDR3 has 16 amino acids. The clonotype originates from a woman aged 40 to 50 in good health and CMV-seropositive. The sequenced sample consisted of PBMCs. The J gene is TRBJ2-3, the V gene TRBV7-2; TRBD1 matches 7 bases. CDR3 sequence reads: CASSLDRGISTDTQYF. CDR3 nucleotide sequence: TGTGCCAGCAGCTTAGACAGGGGAATTAGCACAGATACGCAGTATTTT.